This T cell receptor beta chain derives from a study of T cells after yellow fever vaccination. As for the study in general: Researchers used SMART-Seq v4 Ultra Low Input to prepare fractions that had low cell numbers.

This clonotype was seen at least ten times. What it recognizes is unknown. One entry per CDR3 protein, called by TCRdb with MiXCR from the 5' RACE reads. The sample includes 300,000 to 350,000 distinct CDR3 sequences, almost 4% of them seen just once. The CDR3 spans 11 residues. V lost 1 base and J 3 bases, leaving 4 bases between the germline ends. Germline lookup yields CDR1 DFQATT and CDR2 SNEGSKA (reference sequence). Study conclusions and caveats: By day 5 rather than day 15, the secondary response had peaked, though it was weaker. There was a small share of clonotypes that showed up in both the CD4 and CD8 compartments.

The chain has TRBV20-1 and TRBJ2-7; the D is unclear. This receptor was taken from a man between 18 and 29 years old who received the YFV17D yellow fever vaccine. This sample comprised PBMCs, obtained 5 days after the yellow fever booster vaccination. DNA for the CDR3: TGCAGTGCTAGAGCGAACTACGAGCAGTACTTC. Translation: CSARANYEQYF.